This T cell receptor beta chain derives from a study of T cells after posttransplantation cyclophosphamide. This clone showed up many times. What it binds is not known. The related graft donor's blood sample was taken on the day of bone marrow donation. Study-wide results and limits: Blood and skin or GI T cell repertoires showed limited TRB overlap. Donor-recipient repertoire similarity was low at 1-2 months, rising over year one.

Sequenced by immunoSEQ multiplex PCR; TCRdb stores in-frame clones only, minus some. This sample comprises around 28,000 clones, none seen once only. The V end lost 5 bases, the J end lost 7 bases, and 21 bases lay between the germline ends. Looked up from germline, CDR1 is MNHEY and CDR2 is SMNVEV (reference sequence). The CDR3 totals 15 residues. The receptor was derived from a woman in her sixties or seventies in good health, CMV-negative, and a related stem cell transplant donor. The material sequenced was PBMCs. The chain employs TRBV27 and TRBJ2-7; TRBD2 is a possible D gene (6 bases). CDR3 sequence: CASSPRAGRSEEQYF. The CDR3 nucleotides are TGTGCCAGCAGTCCCCGGGCAGGGAGGTCTGAAGAGCAGTACTTC.